Presented here are 10 T cell receptor beta chains from one specimen sequenced in a study of blood T cell repertoires in COVID-19. The assay was immunoSEQ multiplex PCR, and TCRdb's table has in-frame clones only and misses some. The sample holds roughly 100,000 clones, approximately 89% seen once. The sequencing input was peripheral blood. These receptors all come from a man older than 75 with acute or convalescent COVID-19.

The rearrangement joins TRBV7-3 to TRBJ1-3; D is possibly TRBD1 (5 bases). The length of the CDR3 is 15 residues. V lost 2 bases and J lost 2, with 10 bases in between. Germline assignment: CDR1 SGHTA and CDR2 FQGTGA. The CDR3 sequence is CASSLDTGAGNTIYF. CDR3 sequence (DNA): TGTGCCAGCAGCTTAGACACGGGGGCTGGAAACACCATATATTTT.

This clone was seen a single time. Its ends do not fully match the called genes, so a read error is possible. The rearrangement links TRBV28 to TRBJ1-5, with 7 nucleotides matching TRBD1. CDR1 is MDHEN, CDR2 SYDVKM, per germline. The CDR3 consists of 13 residues. The CDR3 sequence: CASSVIDRAASIF. Written as DNA, the CDR3 is TGTGCCAGCAGTGTCATTGACAGGGCGGCCAGCATTTTT.

In DNA form, the CDR3 reads TGTGCCAGCAGCTTACAGGGGGCTCAAGAGACCCAGTACTTC. Its protein product is CASSLQGAQETQYF. The rearrangement joins TRBV7-9 to TRBJ2-5; 8 nucleotides align to TRBD1. The CDR3 extends over 14 amino acids. Unmatched junction bases numbered 1, after V lost 2 bases and J lost 2 bases. The germline V gene has CDR1 SEHNR and CDR2 FQNEAQ (reference sequence).

This clone was recorded a few times. The chain has TRBV10-1 and TRBJ1-5; 7 bases are shared with TRBD1. Germline V CDR1 and CDR2: WNHNN, SYGVQD (reference sequence). CDR3 length: 20 amino acids. After removal of 7 bases from V and 5 bases from J, the junction contained 26 bases not matched to a gene. Here the CDR3 DNA reads TGCGCCAGCAACCACTGGGGGAAGGACAGGCGGGGCCGGGGCGATCAGCCCCAGCATTTT. Its protein product is CASNHWGKDRRGRGDQPQHF.

The V call is TRBV3-1 (or the pseudogene TRBV3-2), the J call TRBJ2-2; 8 bases line up with TRBD1. Germline lookup yields CDR1 LGHDT and CDR2 YNNKEL (reference sequence). The CDR3 runs 16 residues. V lost 2 bases, J lost 4 bases, and 6 bases stayed unmatched. The CDR3 DNA reads as TGTGCCAGCAGCCAAAACAGGGGGACTTCCACCGGGGAGCTGTTTTTT. It codes for CASSQNRGTSTGELFF.

In this sample, this clone turned up once. The chain is built from TRBV27 and TRBJ2-1, with 7 bases that match TRBD2. Germline CDR1 MNHEY, CDR2 SMNVEV (reference sequence). This CDR3 comprises 20 residues. Trimming cost V 4 bases and J 3 bases; bases outside gene matches: 21. The CDR3 DNA follows: TGTGCCAGCAGTTACGGACGGTCCGGGGGGACCCCTGGGGGCTACAATGAGCAGTTCTTC. Residues: CASSYGRSGGTPGGYNEQFF.

The chain is built from TRBV19 and TRBJ2-1, with 7 bases lining up with TRBD2. CDR1 and CDR2 (germline): LNHDA, SQIVND (reference sequence). Trimming cost V 3 bases and J 9 bases; bases outside gene matches: 8. The length of the CDR3 is 14 residues. CDR3 DNA sequence: TGTGCCAGTAGTATCATGGGGGGAGGGAGTGAGCAGTTCTTC. Amino acids: CASSIMGGGSEQFF.

The CDR3 DNA reads as TGTGCCAGCAGCTTGGGGAGACAGGGATACACTGAAGCTTTCTTT. Translating it yields CASSLGRQGYTEAFF. This chain joins TRBV5-4 and TRBJ1-1; TRBD1 matches 7 bases. V shed 0 bases and J 3 bases; nucleotides not matched to a gene: 5. The CDR3 runs 15 residues. Germline lookup yields CDR1 SGHNT and CDR2 YYREEE (reference sequence).

The chain recombines TRBV9 with TRBJ2-1, with 13 bases fitting TRBD2. The CDR3 is made up of 15 amino acids. Germline-derived CDR1 and CDR2 are SGDLS and YYNGEE. Losses at the gene ends were 3 bases for V and 8 bases for J; bases not matched to a gene: 5. The CDR3 coding sequence is TGTGCCAGCAGCGAGGGACTAGCGGGAATTTATGAGCAGTTCTTC. Encoded protein: CASSEGLAGIYEQFF.

The chain uses TRBV28 and TRBJ2-1; TRBD2 aligns across 13 bases. CDR1 MDHEN and CDR2 SYDVKM come from the germline V gene. V lost 5 bases to trimming and J lost 0 bases; unmatched junction nucleotides: 1. There are 16 residues in the CDR3. CDR3 coding DNA: TGTGCCAGCAGTCGGACTAGCGGGAGCTCCTACAATGAGCAGTTCTTC. Protein product: CASSRTSGSSYNEQFF.